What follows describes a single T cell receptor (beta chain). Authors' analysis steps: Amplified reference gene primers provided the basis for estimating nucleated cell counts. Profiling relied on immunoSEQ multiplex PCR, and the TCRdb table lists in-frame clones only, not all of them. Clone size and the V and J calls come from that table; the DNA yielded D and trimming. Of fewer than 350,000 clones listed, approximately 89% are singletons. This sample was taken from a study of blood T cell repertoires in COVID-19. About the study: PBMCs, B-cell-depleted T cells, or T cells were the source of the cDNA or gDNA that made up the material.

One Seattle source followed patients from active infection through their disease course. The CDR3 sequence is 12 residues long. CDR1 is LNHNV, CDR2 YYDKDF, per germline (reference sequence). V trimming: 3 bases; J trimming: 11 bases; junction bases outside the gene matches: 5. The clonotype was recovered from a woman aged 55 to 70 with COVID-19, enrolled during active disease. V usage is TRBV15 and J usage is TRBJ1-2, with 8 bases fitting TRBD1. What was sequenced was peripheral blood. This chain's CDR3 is CATSRRDRKYTF. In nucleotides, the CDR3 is TGTGCCACCAGCAGGCGGGACAGGAAATACACCTTC.